The 17 T cell receptor beta chains below were found in one sample sequenced in a study of shared clonotypes between healthy human individuals (dated by TCRdb to 2018 to 2020). The library relied on the immunoSEQ multiplex PCR assay. TCRdb took this table from immuneACCESS and kept in-frame rearrangements with V and J called. Such tables lack part of the clones; where checked against another copy, unresolved V genes explain under half of the gap, and the rest is unexplained. This sample gives around 320,000 clones in total; roughly 84% of them show up just once. 15% to 20% of the sample lies in the top ten. Specimen: memory CD8+ T cells sorted from blood. In light of the paper, this sample's cell subset or site label describes: CD45RO+ cells pooled with CCR7-negative TemRA cells. These receptor sequences come from a man aged 18 to 29 in good health.

J is TRBJ1-1 and V is TRBV5-1; the match to TRBD1 covers 9 bases. Germline V gives CDR1 SGHRS, CDR2 YFSETQ. V shed 4 bases, J shed 6 bases, and the junction held 16 bases outside the gene matches. The CDR3 extends over 17 amino acids. The CDR3 nucleotides are TGCGCCAGCAGCCTGAGCGACTATGGGGACAGGGCTTCTGAAGCTTTCTTT. Translation: CASSLSDYGDRASEAFF.

This clone was seen only once. The CDR3 bases are TGTGCCAGCAGCCTAATGGGAAATTCACCCCTCCACTTT. Translated: CASSLMGNSPLHF. The V gene is TRBV13, the J gene TRBJ1-6; D uncertain. This CDR3 spans 13 amino acids. Trimming stripped 5 bases from V and 7 bases from J, with 9 bases between. Germline V gives CDR1 PRHDT, CDR2 FYEKMQ (reference sequence). Full variable domain (missing parts from reference TRBV13 and TRBJ1-6): AAGVIQSPRHLIKEKRETATLKCYPIPRHDTVYWYQQGPGQDPQFLISFYEKMQSDKGSIPDRFSAQQFSDYHSELNMSSLELGDSALYFCASSLMGNSPLHFGNGTRLTVT.

The chain carries TRBV7-8 and TRBJ2-3, with D unclear. CDR1 and CDR2 (germline): SGHVS, FQNEAQ. Between the trimmed V and J ends, which lost 0 bases and 1 base, there was a span of 2 bases. This CDR3 is 13 amino acids long. CDR3 nucleotide sequence: TGTGCCAGCAGCTTAGCCCGCACAGATACGCAGTATTTT. Its protein is CASSLARTDTQYF.

V and J are TRBV5-5 and TRBJ2-7, with D unresolved. V lost 1 base and J 0 bases, leaving 11 bases between the germline ends. Germline V gives CDR1 SGHKS, CDR2 YYEKEE (reference sequence). The CDR3 extends over 15 amino acids. The CDR3 DNA reads TGTGCCAGCAGCTTGAGTTCAGTCCTCTCCTACGAGCAGTACTTC. Residues: CASSLSSVLSYEQYF.

This clone appeared many times. As DNA, the CDR3 is TGTGCCAGCAGTCCCGGAGGACTAACTTCCACAGATACGCAGTATTTT. It encodes CASSPGGLTSTDTQYF. V gene TRBV27 combines with J gene TRBJ2-3; tentatively, D is TRBD2 (6 bases). V was pared by 5 bases and J by 2 bases, with 17 bases between. The CDR3 has 16 residues. Germline V CDR1 and CDR2: MNHEY, SMNVEV (reference sequence).

This clone has just one count. The chain carries TRBV4-1 and TRBJ2-7; D unresolved. The germline V and J ends were trimmed by 0 bases and 4 bases, with 13 bases remaining between them. The CDR3 is 15 residues long. Germline V CDR1 and CDR2: MGHRA, YSYEKL. The CDR3 loop reads CASSQDFGNIYEQYF. The CDR3 DNA sequence: TGCGCCAGCAGCCAAGACTTTGGGAACATTTACGAGCAGTACTTC.

This chain links TRBV13 with TRBJ2-7, with D tentatively TRBD1 (7 bases). The CDR3 length is 14 residues. Trimming removed 5 bases from V and 3 bases from J, with 14 bases in between. The germline CDR1 and CDR2 sequences are PRHDT and FYEKMQ (reference sequence). CDR3 sequence (DNA): TGTGCCAGCAGCAGGCGGGACAGAGACTACGAGCAGTACTTC. It specifies CASSRRDRDYEQYF.

The chain links TRBV11-3 to TRBJ1-5; D gene unclear. In germline, CDR1 is SGHNT, CDR2 YENEEA. Trimming took 1 base from V and 1 from J, leaving 11 bases between them. This CDR3 comprises 16 residues. CDR3 protein: CASSLGEPLSNQPQHF. As DNA, the CDR3 is TGTGCCAGCAGCTTAGGGGAACCTTTGAGCAATCAGCCCCAGCATTTT.

This clone was detected many times. The V gene is TRBV7-9, the J gene TRBJ2-1, with TRBD2 identical over 7 bases. There are 14 residues in the CDR3. The trim removed 8 bases at V and 4 bases at J, leaving 8 bases unmatched. The germline gives CDR1 SEHNR, CDR2 FQNEAQ (reference sequence). The CDR3 sequence is CASRGEGPYNEQFF. The CDR3 DNA sequence: TGTGCCAGCCGGGGGGAAGGCCCGTACAATGAGCAGTTCTTC.

This clone was found many times. The V gene is TRBV9, the J gene TRBJ1-2; tentative D call: TRBD1 (5 bases). This CDR3 is built from 15 residues. Germline lookup yields CDR1 SGDLS and CDR2 YYNGEE. V dropped 4 bases and J dropped 6 bases, with 19 bases sitting between them. CDR3 amino acids: CASSPSGLLRHGYTF. The CDR3 bases are TGTGCCAGCAGCCCATCAGGGCTGCTTCGCCATGGCTACACCTTC. Filled out from reference TRBV9 and TRBJ1-2, the complete variable domain reads DSGVTQTPKHLITATGQRVTLRCSPRSGDLSVYWYQQSLDQGLQFLIQYYNGEERAKGNILERFSAQQFPDLHSELNLSSLELGDSALYFCASSPSGLLRHGYTFGSGTRLTVV.

The gene calls are TRBV29-1 and TRBJ2-2, with a possible D match to TRBD2 (5 bases). The CDR3 sequence is 16 residues long. V lost 6 bases and J lost 0, with 17 bases in between. CDR1 and CDR2 from the germline V gene are SQVTM and ANQGSEA. CDR3 DNA: TGCAGCGTACCGGGGATGGGGTCTCCGAACACCGGGGAGCTGTTTTTT. Residues: CSVPGMGSPNTGELFF.

This chain connects TRBV2 to TRBJ2-7, with TRBD2 matching over 7 bases. With 6 bases clipped from V and 3 bases from J, the junction kept 5 bases outside the gene matches. This CDR3 contains 13 residues. Germline assignment: CDR1 SNHLY and CDR2 FYNNEI. This CDR3 is CASSAGTNYEQYF. The CDR3 nucleotides are TGTGCCAGCAGCGCCGGGACTAACTACGAGCAGTACTTC.

The genes are TRBV4-1 and TRBJ2-1; 7 positions agree with TRBD1. CDR1 MGHRA and CDR2 YSYEKL come from the germline V gene. CDR3 length equals 14 residues. With 5 bases clipped from V and 4 bases from J, the junction kept 5 bases outside the gene matches. CDR3 coding DNA: TGCGCCAGCAGCACAGGGGACGGTTACAATGAGCAGTTCTTC. Its translation: CASSTGDGYNEQFF.

This clone appeared a single time. The V call is TRBV5-8, the J call TRBJ2-7, with 8 bases aligning to TRBD1. With 5 bases clipped from V and 3 bases from J, the junction kept 7 bases outside the gene matches. CDR1 and CDR2 (germline): SGHTS, YDEGEE. The length of the CDR3 is 14 residues. The CDR3 nucleotides read TGTGCCAGCAGAGAGACAGGGGCAGGCTACGAGCAGTACTTC. Translating gives CASRETGAGYEQYF. Combining the CDR3 with reference TRBV5-8 and TRBJ2-7 gives the whole variable domain EAGVTQSPTHLIKTRGQQATLRCSPISGHTSVYWYQQALGLGLQFLLWYDEGEERNRGNFPPRFSGRQFPNYSSELNVNALELEDSALYLCASRETGAGYEQYFGPGTRLTVT.

The rearrangement uses TRBV9 and TRBJ2-3, with 13 positions matching TRBD2. V shed 2 bases and J 2 bases; nucleotides not matched to a gene: 11. The CDR3 loop spans 19 amino acids. Germline lookup yields CDR1 SGDLS and CDR2 YYNGEE. Here the CDR3 reads CASSVWTSGSGSNTDTQYF. In nucleotides, the CDR3 is TGTGCCAGCAGCGTCTGGACTAGCGGGAGTGGGTCCAACACAGATACGCAGTATTTT.

This chain joins TRBV5-4 and TRBJ2-2, with 8 bases lining up with TRBD2. Germline CDR1 reads SGHNT; CDR2 reads YYREEE (reference sequence). V dropped 3 bases and J dropped 4; count of bases not matched to a gene: 5. This CDR3 comprises 15 residues. The CDR3 spells CASSYGLAGTGELFF. The DNA for the CDR3 is TGTGCCAGCAGCTACGGACTAGCTGGCACCGGGGAGCTGTTTTTT. Full variable domain (outside the CDR3, taken from reference TRBV5-4 and TRBJ2-2): ETGVTQSPTHLIKTRGQQVTLRCSSQSGHNTVSWYQQALGQGPQFIFQYYREEENGRGNFPPRFSGLQFPNYSSELNVNALELDDSALYLCASSYGLAGTGELFFGEGSRLTVL.

V gene TRBV6-1 combines with J gene TRBJ1-2, with D possibly matching TRBD1 (6 bases). Germline values: CDR1 MNHNS, CDR2 SASEGT. V was shortened by 1 base and J by 0 bases, with 6 bases between the two germline ends. This CDR3 has 14 residues. The CDR3 coding sequence is TGTGCCAGCAGTGAAGGGACAGCTAACTATGGCTACACCTTC. Translation gives CASSEGTANYGYTF.